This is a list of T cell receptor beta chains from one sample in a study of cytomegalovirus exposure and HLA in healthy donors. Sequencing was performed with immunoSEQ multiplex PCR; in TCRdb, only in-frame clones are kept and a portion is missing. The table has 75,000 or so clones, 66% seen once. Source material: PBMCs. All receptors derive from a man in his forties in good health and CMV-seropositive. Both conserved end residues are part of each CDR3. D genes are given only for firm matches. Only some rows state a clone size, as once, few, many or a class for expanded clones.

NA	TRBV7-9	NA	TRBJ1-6	TGTGCCAGCACCCCACTGATTAACAGTTCACCCCTCCACTTT	CASTPLINSSPLHF
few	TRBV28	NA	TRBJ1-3	TGTGCCAGCAGTTTGCCCCAGGGGCTCGGAAACACCATATATTTT	CASSLPQGLGNTIYF
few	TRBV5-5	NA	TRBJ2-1	TGTGCCAGTACAACAGAGCTCAGCTACAATGAGCAGTTCTTC	CASTTELSYNEQFF
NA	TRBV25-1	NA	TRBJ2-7	TGTGCCACCGCGGACAGTGCAACCTACGAGCAGTACTTC	CATADSATYEQYF
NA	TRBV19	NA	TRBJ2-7	TGTGCCAGTAGTATCCCCGGGAGTGAGCAGTACTTC	CASSIPGSEQYF
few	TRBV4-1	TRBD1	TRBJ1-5	TGCGCCAGCAGCCAAGGACAGGGCCAAGGCAATCAGCCCCAGCATTTT	CASSQGQGQGNQPQHF
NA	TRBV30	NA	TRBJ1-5	TGTGCCTGGGCAAGGGGGGGTAATCAGCCCCAGCATTTT	CAWARGGNQPQHF
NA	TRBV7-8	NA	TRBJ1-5	TGTGCCAGCAGCTTAGACCTACAGAATAGCAATCAGCCCCAGCATTTT	CASSLDLQNSNQPQHF
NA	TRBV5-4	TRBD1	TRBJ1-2	TGTGCCAGCAGCCTAGACGGACAGGGGGGCTATGGCTACACCTTC	CASSLDGQGGYGYTF
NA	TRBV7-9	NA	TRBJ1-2	TGTGCCAGCAGCCTCATGTCAGGTGAATATGGCTACACCTTC	CASSLMSGEYGYTF
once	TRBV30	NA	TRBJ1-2	TGTGCCTGGAGGTCAGTCTATGGCTACACCTTC	CAWRSVYGYTF
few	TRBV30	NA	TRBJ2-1	TGTGCCTGGAGTAGCGGCGCGGGGAATGAGCAGTTCTTC	CAWSSGAGNEQFF
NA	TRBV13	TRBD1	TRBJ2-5	TGTGCCAGCAGCTTAGGGCAGGGGGAAGAGACCCAGTACTTC	CASSLGQGEETQYF
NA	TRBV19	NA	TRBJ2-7	TGTGCCAGTAGCGCAGGGTACGAGCAGTACTTC	CASSAGYEQYF
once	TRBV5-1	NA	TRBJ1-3	TGCGCCAGCAGCTTAAGCAGGAACTCTGGAAACACCATATATTTT	CASSLSRNSGNTIYF
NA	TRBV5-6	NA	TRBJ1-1	TGTGCCTGCGGTGAGGGTCGGGACACTGAAGCTTTCTTT	CACGEGRDTEAFF
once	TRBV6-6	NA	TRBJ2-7	TGTGCCAGCAGTTTGCGGACAGACTTCTACGAGCAGTACTTC	CASSLRTDFYEQYF
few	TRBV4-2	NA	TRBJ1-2	TGTGCCAGCAGCCAAGAAATAGTCGGTACTTACTATGGCTACACCTTC	CASSQEIVGTYYGYTF
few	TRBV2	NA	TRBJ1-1	TGTGCCAGCAGTGACGTTGGCAGGGGGAACACTGAAGCTTTCTTT	CASSDVGRGNTEAFF
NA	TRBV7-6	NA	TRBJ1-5	TGTGCCAGCAGCTTGAGCGACGATCAGCCCCAGCATTTT	CASSLSDDQPQHF
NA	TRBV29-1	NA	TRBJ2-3	TGCAGCGTTAGGTTCTCTCAGGCGGATACGCAGTATTTT	CSVRFSQADTQYF
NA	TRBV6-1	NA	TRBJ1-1	TGTGCCAGCAACAGAGGGCAGTTCGGGACTGAAGCTTTCTTT	CASNRGQFGTEAFF
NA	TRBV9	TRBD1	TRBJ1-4	TGTGCCAGCAGCCCCCAGGGACAGACTAATGAAAAACTGTTTTTT	CASSPQGQTNEKLFF
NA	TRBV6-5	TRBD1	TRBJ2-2	TGTGCCTCAACAGGGGAGAACACCGGGGAGCTGTTTTTT	CASTGENTGELFF
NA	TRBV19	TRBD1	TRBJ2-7	TGTGCCAGTAGCCCCAGGGGGCTACCCTACGAGCAGTACTTC	CASSPRGLPYEQYF
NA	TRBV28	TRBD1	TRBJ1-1	TGTGCCAGCAGGCCTGCCGGGACAGCTGAAGCTTTCTTT	CASRPAGTAEAFF
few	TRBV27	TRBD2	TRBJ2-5	TGTGCCAGCAGTCAACGACTAGCGGGGGGGTGGGAGACCCAGTACTTC	CASSQRLAGGWETQYF
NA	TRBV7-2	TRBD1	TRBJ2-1	TGTGCCAGCAGCTTACGACAGGGGGCGTGGAATGAGCAGTTCTTC	CASSLRQGAWNEQFF
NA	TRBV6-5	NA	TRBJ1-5	TGTGCCAGCAGTCCCCGGGGAGCTAGCAATCAGCCCCAGCATTTT	CASSPRGASNQPQHF
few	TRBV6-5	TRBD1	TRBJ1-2	TGTGCCAGCAGTCGTCCGGGACAGGGTGGCTACACCTTC	CASSRPGQGGYTF
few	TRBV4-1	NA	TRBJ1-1	TGCGCCAGCAGCCACCGGACAGCCATGAACACTGAAGCTTTCTTT	CASSHRTAMNTEAFF
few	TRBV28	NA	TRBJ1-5	TGTGCCAGCAATGGGCGGGCAGCCGCTGATCAGCCCCAGCATTTT	CASNGRAAADQPQHF
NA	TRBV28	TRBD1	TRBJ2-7	TGTGCCAGCAGTCTGGCACTACCGGGACAGCATAGCTCCTACGAGCAGTACTTC	CASSLALPGQHSSYEQYF
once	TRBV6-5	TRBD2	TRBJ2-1	TGTGCCAGCAGCCTCAGGGCGACTAGCGAACAGTTCTTC	CASSLRATSEQFF
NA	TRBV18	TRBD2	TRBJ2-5	TGTGCCAGCTCACCACCTAGCGGGGGCCCGTCGACCCAGTACTTC	CASSPPSGGPSTQYF
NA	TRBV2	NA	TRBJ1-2	TGTGCCAGCAGATCGACAGCTACAAACTATGGCTACACCTTC	CASRSTATNYGYTF
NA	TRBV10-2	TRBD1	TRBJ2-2	TGCGCCAGCAGATTAGATCAGGGGGCCGGGGAGCTGTTTTTT	CASRLDQGAGELFF
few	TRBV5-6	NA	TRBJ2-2	TGTGCCAGCAGCTTGGTCGGGGGCACCGGGGAGCTGTTTTTT	CASSLVGGTGELFF
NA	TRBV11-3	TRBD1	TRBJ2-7	TGTGCCAGCAGCCCCAACCTACAGGGGCCCTACGAGCAGTACTTC	CASSPNLQGPYEQYF
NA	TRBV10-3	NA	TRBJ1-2	TGTGCCATCAGTGATTCCGAGGGCTACACCTTC	CAISDSEGYTF
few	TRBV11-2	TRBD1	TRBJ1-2	TGTGCCAGCAGCCTCGGGACAGTTGAAGGCTACACCTTC	CASSLGTVEGYTF
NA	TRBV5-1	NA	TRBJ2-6	TGCGCCAGCAGCTCTCAGGGAGGCGGGGCCAACGTCCTGACTTTC	CASSSQGGGANVLTF
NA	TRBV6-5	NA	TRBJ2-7	TGTGCCAGCAGTTACTTTCGGGGTTCCACGGCCTACGAGCAGTACTTC	CASSYFRGSTAYEQYF
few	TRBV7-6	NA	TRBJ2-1	TGTGCCAGCAGCAGAACTGATATTGCGGGGAAGGATGAGCAGTTCTTC	CASSRTDIAGKDEQFF
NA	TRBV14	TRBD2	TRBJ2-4	TGTGCCAGCACTAAGTCCGGGACTAGCGGGGGAGCCAAAAACATTCAGTACTTC	CASTKSGTSGGAKNIQYF